These 17 T cell receptor beta chains came from one sample sequenced in a study of a mutant IDH1 vaccine in newly diagnosed glioma (dated by TCRdb to 2020 to 2023). Library construction relied on the immunoSEQ multiplex PCR assay. TCRdb re-hosts the immuneACCESS table, in-frame sequences only. Its copies lack some clones; in the studies checked, an unresolved V gene accounts for under half of them, and the cause for the rest is not known. The sample table holds 58,000 or so clones, of which approximately 87% were seen once. Around 1.5% of the sample belongs to the ten largest clones. Per the publication, the time point label means: week 35, safety follow-up. Each vaccine dose was 300 ug of a 20-mer mutant IDH1 peptide in Montanide, given subcutaneously with topical imiquimod. The antigens of these receptors remain unknown. Source: PBMCs, taken from a glioma patient whose treatment included an IDH1 peptide vaccine. All receptors come from a man in his forties with glioma.

V gene TRBV9 combines with J gene TRBJ2-5, with 8 bases identical to TRBD1. Germline V CDR1 and CDR2: SGDLS, YYNGEE. The CDR3 extends over 14 amino acids. V lost 7 bases and J lost 2; bases outside the gene matches: 7. CDR3 coding DNA: TGTGCCAGCGGGACAGGTAGAGTGCAAGAGACCCAGTACTTC. Its translation is CASGTGRVQETQYF.

The chain recombines TRBV11-2 with TRBJ1-2; 8 nucleotides align to TRBD1. The CDR3 is made up of 14 amino acids. Germline V gives CDR1 SGHAT, CDR2 FQNNGV. The junction had 4 bases not matched to a gene; V was cut back by 0 bases and J by 7 bases. The CDR3 loop is CASSLDPGTGGYTF. In DNA, the CDR3 is TGTGCCAGCAGCTTAGATCCCGGGACAGGTGGCTACACCTTC.

The rearrangement joins TRBV18 to TRBJ1-4; TRBD1 is a possible D gene (5 bases). CDR3 size: 15 residues. Germline V gives CDR1 KGHSH, CDR2 LQKENI. Trimming stripped 1 base from V and 6 bases from J, with 12 bases between. For the CDR3, the DNA is TGTGCCAGCTCACCACGTAGGGACGCCGATGAAAAACTGTTTTTT. It is translated as CASSPRRDADEKLFF.

V gene TRBV6-5 combines with J gene TRBJ2-7; TRBD1 agrees at 9 bases. The CDR3 runs 14 residues. Germline CDR1 reads MNHEY; CDR2 reads SVGAGI. J lost 3 bases, V lost 6 bases, and 6 bases had no gene match. CDR3 DNA sequence: TGTGCCAGCAGCCAGGACAGGGGAGACTACGAGCAGTACTTC. Amino acids: CASSQDRGDYEQYF.

The chain employs TRBV7-2 and TRBJ2-5; D possibly corresponds to TRBD2 (6 bases). V gave up 2 bases and J gave up 4 bases, with 14 bases separating them. The CDR3 contains 15 residues. Germline CDR1 and CDR2: SGHTA and FQGNSA. CDR3 bases: TGTGCCAGCAGCTTACGGGTGGGGCGGGGAGAGACCCAGTACTTC. Translated, it gives CASSLRVGRGETQYF.

J is TRBJ1-1 and V is TRBV6-6, with D tentatively TRBD1 (5 bases). Germline V gives CDR1 MNHNY, CDR2 SVGAGI (reference sequence). This CDR3 contains 14 residues. The germline V and J ends were trimmed by 2 bases and 10 bases, with 17 bases remaining between them. The CDR3 loop reads CASSYDHGGAGAFF. The CDR3 nucleotides read TGTGCCAGCAGTTACGACCACGGGGGAGCGGGAGCTTTCTTT.

This clone was detected only a few times. CDR3 DNA sequence: TGTGCCAGTAGGAACAGGCGGGATAGCAATCAGCCCCAGCATTTT. Its protein product is CASRNRRDSNQPQHF. This sequence joins TRBV19 and TRBJ1-5, with a possible D match to TRBD1 (5 bases). Germline V gives CDR1 LNHDA, CDR2 SQIVND (reference sequence). The CDR3 totals 15 residues. V was trimmed by 6 bases and J by 0 bases, leaving 12 bases between them.

This chain joins TRBV6-5 and TRBJ2-7; 7 bases map to TRBD2. The CDR3 is 14 residues long. V was pared by 6 bases and J by 2 bases, with 7 bases of the junction left unmatched. The V gene's germline CDR1 is MNHEY and CDR2 SVGAGI. CDR3 bases: TGTGCCAGCAGCTCAGCGGGAACAGCCTACGAGCAGTACTTC. This translates into CASSSAGTAYEQYF.

The chain couples TRBV29-1 to TRBJ2-3, with D tentatively TRBD2 (6 bases). The ends were cut back, 7 bases at V and 0 bases at J, with 11 bases in the middle. Germline-derived CDR1 and CDR2 are SQVTM and ANQGSEA. The CDR3 runs 13 residues. CDR3 amino acids: CSGDGGSTDTQYF. CDR3 DNA sequence: TGCAGCGGGGACGGGGGTAGCACAGATACGCAGTATTTT.

This clone was recorded a few times. The chain uses TRBV18 and TRBJ1-5; 8 bases fit TRBD1. V dropped 2 bases and J dropped 0; count of bases not matched to a gene: 3. Germline CDR1 KGHSH, CDR2 LQKENI. CDR3 length equals 16 residues. The CDR3 protein is CASSPGGQVSNQPQHF. As DNA, the CDR3 is TGTGCCAGCTCACCAGGGGGACAGGTTAGCAATCAGCCCCAGCATTTT.

The rearrangement joins TRBV29-1 to TRBJ1-4, with D perhaps TRBD1 (6 bases). Germline loops: CDR1 SQVTM, CDR2 ANQGSEA. V was trimmed by 7 bases and J by 0 bases, leaving 15 bases between them. This CDR3 has 15 residues. In DNA, the CDR3 is TGCAGCGCGAGGACAGACACTACAACTAATGAAAAACTGTTTTTT. Protein product: CSARTDTTTNEKLFF.

The genes are TRBV19 and TRBJ1-1; D not resolved. CDR1 LNHDA and CDR2 SQIVND come from the germline V gene (reference sequence). Trimming cost V 4 bases and J 4 bases, with 7 bases left between them. The CDR3 length is 12 residues. CDR3 DNA sequence: TGTGCCAGTAGTAAGGGAAGCACTGAAGCTTTCTTT. Its translation is CASSKGSTEAFF.

J is TRBJ2-2 and V is TRBV5-6; D not certain. Germline lookup yields CDR1 SGHDT and CDR2 YYEEEE. The CDR3 runs 13 residues. The V end lost 6 bases, the J end lost 3 bases, and 9 bases lay between the germline ends. DNA of the CDR3: TGTGCCAGCATCCTCTTATACACCGGGGAGCTGTTTTTT. This gives the protein CASILLYTGELFF.

The rearrangement uses TRBV6-5 and TRBJ2-7, with D possibly being TRBD2 (6 bases). The CDR3 consists of 14 residues. CDR1 is MNHEY and CDR2 is SVGAGI in the germline V gene. Between the trimmed V and J ends, which lost 7 bases and 0 bases, there was a span of 13 bases. The CDR3 nucleotides read TGTGCCAGCACCTTGGACGGGAGCTCCTACGAGCAGTACTTC. Its translation is CASTLDGSSYEQYF.

The CDR3 coding sequence is TGCGCCAGCAGCTTGGGTGATGACGGGTATGGCTACACCTTC. It specifies CASSLGDDGYGYTF. This chain connects TRBV5-1 to TRBJ1-2; D is ambiguous. The CDR3 consists of 14 residues. V lost 0 bases, J lost 5 bases, and 11 bases lay in between. CDR1 and CDR2 from the germline V gene are SGHRS and YFSETQ.

The CDR3 spells CASSRGSSGNTIYF. The DNA of the CDR3 is TGTGCCAGCTCTCGGGGGAGCTCTGGAAACACCATATATTTT. This chain links TRBV27 with TRBJ1-3; weak D call: TRBD1 (5 bases). V lost 8 bases, J lost 0 bases, and 11 bases lay in between. CDR3 length equals 14 residues. The V gene's germline CDR1 is MNHEY and CDR2 SMNVEV (reference sequence).

The chain links TRBV7-9 to TRBJ1-1; TRBD1 matches 9 bases. Trimming took 5 bases from V and 9 from J; bases not matched to a gene: 7. The CDR3 has 13 residues. Germline V gene sequence: CDR1 SEHNR, CDR2 FQNEAQ (reference sequence). The CDR3 sequence is CASSKGQGVKAFF. DNA of the CDR3: TGTGCCAGCAGCAAGGGACAGGGCGTAAAAGCTTTCTTT. Full variable domain (outside the CDR3, taken from reference TRBV7-9 and TRBJ1-1): DTGVSQNPRHKITKRGQNVTFRCDPISEHNRLYWYRQTLGQGPEFLTYFQNEAQLEKSRLLSDRFSAERPKGSFSTLEIQRTEQGDSAMYLCASSKGQGVKAFFGQGTRLTVV.